This T cell receptor (beta chain) was recovered during a study of blood T cell repertoires in COVID-19 (dated by TCRdb to 2018 to 2020). Background on the whole study: Samples from collaborators originated in the United States, Italy and Spain and spanned both the acute and convalescent phases of COVID-19. The prospective study material was composed of cDNA or gDNA derived from T cells, B-cell-depleted T cells, or PBMCs. Subjects who had been exposed to COVID-19, were actively infected with it, or had recovered from it provided the deeply sampled blood TCRbeta repertoires that made up the dataset. The repertoires were released in a freely available public database intended as a resource for research on the immune response to SARS-CoV-2. The samples were drawn from two sources: the first 160 participants of the ongoing ImmuneRACE study, and 950 to 1,500 subjects contributed by 6 global collaborators. The sample metadata nearly always contained a de-identified subject ID, COVID-19 status, age in years and sex. Where HLA class I and class II types were available, the types were taken from metadata supplied by the sample provider, not from assay-based typing.

On this clone: There is no known antigen for this receptor. Base-call qualities are not available, and no considerably larger clone is one nucleotide away.

In the germline V gene, CDR1 corresponds to SGHTA and CDR2 to FQGNSA. CDR3 length: 17 amino acids, cysteine to phenylalanine. The read is trimmed to its CDR3 DNA, 51 bases read in frame from base 1. At the junction V is shortened by 5 bases and J by 5 bases, with 24 bases in between. TCRbeta CDR3 regions were amplified from genomic DNA using the immunoSEQ Assay, a bias-controlled multiplex PCR. The original methods were these. Within the assay, amplification of reference gene primers was used to estimate how many nucleated cells each sample contained. Sequence reads were collapsed and filtered to measure the absolute abundance of every unique TCRbeta CDR3 rearrangement. For each sample, productive Simpson clonality was calculated as the square root of Simpson's diversity index across productive rearrangements. Sourced from immuneACCESS, this table was stored by TCRdb with only in-frame sequences that have V and J called. A share of the clones is absent; for the studies checked, an unresolved V gene accounts for under half, and the remainder has no known explanation. V, J and clone size are those of that table, while D and trimming were read from the DNA. Recorded for this sample are about 150,000 clones; 75% to 85% of them occurred a single time. Roughly 0.52% of the sample lies in the top ten.

Points the paper makes about the study in general: The quantity of clinical and demographic metadata differed by source and by participant and was supplied without curation.

Each collaborating institution followed its own protocols to collect whole blood in K2EDTA tubes. For TCRbeta analysis, collaborator samples were shipped as frozen whole blood, as isolated PBMCs, or as DNA extracted from either sample type. The receptor was derived from a man in his sixties with acute or convalescent COVID-19. The rearranged chain carries TRBV7-2 and TRBJ2-5, with TRBD1 perhaps the D gene, on 7 matching bases. Sequencing was performed on peripheral blood. The CDR3 sequence is CASSRGGGGGGGETQYF. The DNA reads as follows: TGTGCCAGCAGCCGCGGAGGGGGCGGAGGAGGCGGGGAGACCCAGTACTTC.